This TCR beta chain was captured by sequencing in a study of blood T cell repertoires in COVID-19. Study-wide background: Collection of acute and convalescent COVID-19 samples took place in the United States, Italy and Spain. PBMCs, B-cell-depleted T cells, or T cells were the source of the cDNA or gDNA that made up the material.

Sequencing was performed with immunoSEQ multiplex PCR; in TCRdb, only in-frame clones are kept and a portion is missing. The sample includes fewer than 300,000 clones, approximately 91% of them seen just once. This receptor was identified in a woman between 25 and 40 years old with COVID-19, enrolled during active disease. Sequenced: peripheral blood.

CDR3 sequence (DNA): TGTGCCAGCAGCGCCGCACCGGGACAGAATAGCTCACCCCTCCACTTT. Amino acids: CASSAAPGQNSSPLHF. This chain joins TRBV9 and TRBJ1-6; the match to TRBD1 covers 7 bases. J gave up 10 bases and V 3 bases, and 13 bases lay outside the gene matches. The germline V gene encodes CDR1 SGDLS and CDR2 YYNGEE. This CDR3 is built from 16 residues.